This TCR beta chain was found in a study of shared clonotypes between healthy human individuals. Study-wide background: Serving as donors were a couple of women and a few men, whose ages spanned 18 to 49.

TCRdb's copy holds only in-frame clones and misses some; the assay was immunoSEQ multiplex PCR. Among roughly 2 million clones listed, more than 90% were seen once. All the donors were Caucasian adults who lived in Nashville, Tennessee. The CDR3 totals 14 residues. V shed 10 bases and J 3 bases; nucleotides not matched to a gene: 7. Looked up from germline, CDR1 is ENHRY and CDR2 is SYGVKD. Specimen: naive CD4+ T cells sorted from blood. Subset denoted: CD45RA+ positively selected. The chain carries TRBV10-3 and TRBJ2-2; 8 bases align to TRBD1. The TCR was taken from a man aged 18 to 30 in good health. The CDR3 nucleotides read TGTGCCAGTAGACAGGGGTGGGACACCGGGGAGCTGTTTTTT. Protein product: CASRQGWDTGELFF.